A single sample gave rise to the 25 T cell receptor beta chains below, sequenced in a study of blood T cells in healthy people across ages (dated by TCRdb to the mid-2010s). Library creation used 5' RACE. Sequencing relied on an Illumina HiSeq 2500. A second PCR of roughly 7 to 11 cycles was performed with a sample-barcoded 5' primer and a J-beta primer mix. TCRdb passed the public sequencing reads through fastp at Q25 and MiXCR, retaining productive beta sequences. Each CDR3 protein appears once, grouped with its most common genes and DNA. The sample records approximately 800,000 distinct CDR3 sequences, around 62% of which are singletons. The ten largest make up 25% to 35% of the sample. Sequenced sample: blood. Source of these receptors: a man aged 25-45 years in good health.

This chain connects TRBV2 to TRBJ2-1; D could derive from TRBD1 or TRBD2 (6 bases each). V was shortened by 7 bases and J by 4 bases, with 17 bases between the two germline ends. Germline V CDR1 and CDR2: SNHLY, FYNNEI. CDR3 length equals 15 residues. The CDR3, as DNA: TGTGCCAGCAAACTTGGAGGGGGGCTTTACAATGAGCAGTTCTTC. Encoded protein: CASKLGGGLYNEQFF.

This chain connects TRBV7-2 to TRBJ2-1; 9 nucleotides match TRBD1. Losses at the gene ends were 0 bases for V and 4 bases for J; bases not matched to a gene: 7. In germline, CDR1 is SGHTA, CDR2 FQGNSA. CDR3 length: 17 amino acids. The CDR3 protein is CASSLAPPGQGYNEQFF. CDR3 nucleotides: TGTGCCAGCAGCTTAGCTCCGCCGGGACAGGGTTACAATGAGCAGTTCTTC.

This chain links TRBV9 with TRBJ2-7; 7 positions agree with TRBD1. Losses at the gene ends were 0 bases for V and 0 bases for J; bases not matched to a gene: 6. Germline V lookup: CDR1 SGDLS, CDR2 YYNGEE. The CDR3 runs 16 residues. The CDR3 DNA sequence: TGTGCCAGCAGCGTAGGGGTAGGGGGCTTCTCCTACGAGCAGTACTTC. The encoded protein is CASSVGVGGFSYEQYF.

This clonotype was picked up a small number of times. V and J are TRBV20-1 and TRBJ2-4; D not certain. The germline V gene has CDR1 DFQATT and CDR2 SNEGSKA (reference sequence). Deletions cut 6 bases from V and 0 bases from J, with 15 bases between. The CDR3 is 15 residues long. In DNA, the CDR3 is TGCAGTGCCACAAGGATGTCTCTAGCCAAAAACATTCAGTACTTC. Translation: CSATRMSLAKNIQYF.

This clonotype was seen just once. The chain carries TRBV20-1 and TRBJ2-1; TRBD1 matches 8 bases. The CDR3 consists of 18 residues. Germline V CDR1 and CDR2: DFQATT, SNEGSKA (reference sequence). V lost 1 base, J lost 10 bases, and 21 bases stayed unmatched. The CDR3 sequence: CSARGGPRQGASPREQFF. The CDR3 region has the DNA TGCAGTGCTAGAGGTGGCCCCAGGCAGGGGGCTTCTCCTCGAGAGCAGTTCTTC.

This chain links TRBV6-2 or TRBV6-3 with TRBJ2-3, with 12 bases aligning to TRBD2. This CDR3 comprises 15 residues. The V and J ends lost 4 bases and 4 bases, in that order; junction bases with no gene match: 3. Germline V gives CDR1 MNHEY, CDR2 SVGEGT. The CDR3 coding sequence is TGTGCCAGCAGTTTGACTAGCGGGGGCCCAGATACGCAGTATTTT. Translating it yields CASSLTSGGPDTQYF.

This rearrangement joins TRBV20-1 to TRBJ2-7, with 9 bases matching TRBD1. CDR3 length equals 15 residues. J gave up 0 bases and V 3 bases, and 6 bases lay outside the gene matches. Germline CDR1 DFQATT, CDR2 SNEGSKA (reference sequence). Written as DNA, the CDR3 is TGCAGTGCTAGGACCGGGACAGGGAACTCCTACGAGCAGTACTTC. This encodes CSARTGTGNSYEQYF.

The chain employs TRBV7-2 and TRBJ2-7; 9 nucleotides match TRBD1. The CDR3 totals 14 residues. With V trimmed by 6 bases and J by 3 bases, 6 bases remained unmatched. Germline loops: CDR1 SGHTA, CDR2 FQGNSA. The CDR3 loop is CASSRQGGGYEQYF. For the CDR3, the DNA is TGTGCCAGCAGTAGACAGGGGGGAGGCTACGAGCAGTACTTC. The complete variable domain, with remaining parts taken from reference TRBV7-2 and TRBJ2-7, reads GAGVSQSPSNKVTEKGKDVELRCDPISGHTALYWYRQSLGQGLEFLIYFQGNSAPDKSGLPSDRFSAERTGGSVSTLTIQRTQQEDSAVYLCASSRQGGGYEQYFGPGTRLTVT.

This chain joins TRBV6-5 and TRBJ2-7; possible D gene TRBD1, 6 bases. The CDR3 covers 13 residues. The germline V and J ends were trimmed by 6 bases and 2 bases, with 11 bases remaining between them. Germline V gene sequence: CDR1 MNHEY, CDR2 SVGAGI. The CDR3 sequence is CASSGQNTYEQYF. The CDR3 DNA reads as TGTGCCAGCAGCGGACAGAATACCTACGAGCAGTACTTC.

The chain is built from TRBV5-1 and TRBJ2-3, with 9 bases that match TRBD2. Germline V gene sequence: CDR1 SGHRS, CDR2 YFSETQ. The CDR3 extends over 17 amino acids. Unmatched junction bases numbered 10, after V lost 1 base and J lost 4 bases. The CDR3 loop is CASSLWKASGNPDTQYF. The CDR3 bases are TGCGCCAGCAGCTTGTGGAAAGCTAGCGGGAACCCAGATACGCAGTATTTT.

The V gene is TRBV5-1, the J gene TRBJ2-2, with D possibly matching TRBD1 (6 bases). Germline CDR1 and CDR2: SGHRS and YFSETQ. V was clipped by 5 bases and J by 5 bases, with 13 bases between them. This CDR3 comprises 14 residues. Here the CDR3 reads CASRVLQGTGELFF. CDR3 in DNA: TGCGCCAGCAGAGTCTTACAGGGTACCGGGGAGCTGTTTTTT.

V is TRBV20-1 and J is TRBJ2-3, with D unclear. CDR3 length: 13 amino acids. Germline values: CDR1 DFQATT, CDR2 SNEGSKA (reference sequence). V gave up 4 bases and J gave up 0 bases, with 8 bases separating them. CDR3 protein: CSAIIPSTDTQYF. Here the CDR3 DNA reads TGCAGTGCTATCATTCCTAGCACAGATACGCAGTATTTT.

The chain employs TRBV7-9 and TRBJ1-4; 7 bases fit TRBD1. The V and J ends lost 5 bases and 0 bases, in that order; junction bases with no gene match: 6. The CDR3 has 16 amino acids. The germline V gene encodes CDR1 SEHNR and CDR2 FQNEAQ (reference sequence). Written as DNA, the CDR3 is TGTGCCAGCAGCCTGGGGACAGTCGCAACTAATGAAAAACTGTTTTTT. This codes for CASSLGTVATNEKLFF.

The rearrangement joins TRBV15 to TRBJ2-1; D call uncertain. Germline lookup yields CDR1 LNHNV and CDR2 YYDKDF (reference sequence). The CDR3 is made up of 13 amino acids. V lost 11 bases, J lost 8 bases, and 19 bases lay in between. DNA for the CDR3: TGTGCCTCCGGTGTTTGGGGTTCTGATGAGCAGTTCTTC. Its translation is CASGVWGSDEQFF.

This chain connects TRBV6-2 or TRBV6-3 to TRBJ2-1; 9 bases match TRBD1. V trimming: 2 bases; J trimming: 8 bases; junction bases outside the gene matches: 7. This CDR3 has 15 residues. Germline V CDR1 and CDR2: MNHEY, SVGEGT. For the CDR3, the DNA is TGTGCCAGCAGTTACCTGGGACAGGGCCGCGATGAGCAGTTCTTC. Its translation is CASSYLGQGRDEQFF.

The sample holds one count of this clonotype. CDR3 sequence: CASSLNGQVHGYTF. The CDR3, as DNA: TGTGCCAGCAGTTTAAATGGACAGGTCCATGGCTACACCTTC. V usage is TRBV28 and J usage is TRBJ1-2, with 7 bases aligning to TRBD1. Trimming at V came to 2 bases and at J to 6 bases, leaving 6 bases not matched to a gene. Germline V gives CDR1 MDHEN, CDR2 SYDVKM. The CDR3 is 14 residues long.

This clonotype was seen just once. V gene TRBV29-1 combines with J gene TRBJ2-4, with 9 bases that match TRBD1. The J call may be in error: the DNA end matches TRBJ2-7 better. This CDR3 contains 13 residues. In germline, CDR1 is SQVTM, CDR2 ANQGSEA. Here the CDR3 reads CSTTGTGLNEQYF. In DNA form, the CDR3 reads TGCAGCACGACCGGGACAGGGCTTAACGAGCAGTACTTC.

The count of this clonotype is one. The rearrangement joins TRBV18 to TRBJ2-1, with 8 bases aligning to TRBD1. The CDR3 has 18 residues. Germline CDR1 and CDR2: KGHSH and LQKENI. V lost 1 base to trimming and J lost 2 bases; unmatched junction nucleotides: 10. CDR3 in amino acids: CASSPLESGTGTYNEQFF. CDR3 sequence (DNA): TGTGCCAGCTCACCACTGGAGTCCGGGACAGGTACCTACAATGAGCAGTTCTTC.

This clonotype has a single count. The CDR3 sequence: CASSLGPSGGNEQYF. DNA of the CDR3: TGTGCCAGCAGCTTGGGGCCCAGCGGGGGTAACGAGCAGTACTTC. The chain recombines TRBV7-2 with TRBJ2-4; 8 positions agree with TRBD2. The J call is uncertain, as TRBJ2-7 better fits the DNA end. The germline V gene has CDR1 SGHTA and CDR2 FQGNSA. This CDR3 spans 15 amino acids.

The V and J genes are TRBV3-1 and TRBJ2-1; TRBD2 agrees at 12 bases. Germline V gives CDR1 LGHDT, CDR2 YNNKEL (reference sequence). The CDR3 is 17 residues long. V dropped 0 bases and J dropped 6; count of bases not matched to a gene: 6. The CDR3 protein is CASSQDRGLAGSNEQFF. CDR3 DNA sequence: TGTGCCAGCAGCCAAGATAGAGGACTAGCGGGGTCCAATGAGCAGTTCTTC.

V is TRBV25-1 and J is TRBJ2-6; TRBD1 aligns across 10 bases. V lost 6 bases, J lost 0 bases, and 17 bases stayed unmatched. The CDR3 covers 21 residues. From germline, CDR1 is MGHDK and CDR2 SYGVNS. CDR3 in amino acids: CASSGGTGDGGLHSGANVLTF. CDR3 bases: TGTGCCAGCAGCGGGGGGACAGGGGATGGGGGACTACACTCTGGGGCCAACGTCCTGACTTTC.

This clonotype was picked up many times. The chain joins TRBV5-6 to TRBJ1-2; D gene uncertain. CDR1 SGHDT and CDR2 YYEEEE come from the germline V gene. The CDR3 runs to 14 residues. V was pared by 4 bases and J by 4 bases, with 14 bases between. The DNA for the CDR3 is TGTGCCAGCAGCCAGAACTCGCGGACCTATGGCTACACCTTC. Amino acid sequence: CASSQNSRTYGYTF.

This clonotype was detected only a few times. The V call is TRBV7-3, the J call TRBJ2-1; the match to TRBD1 covers 9 bases. Germline V lookup: CDR1 SGHTA, CDR2 FQGTGA. V lost 5 bases and J lost 8; bases outside the gene matches: 7. This CDR3 is built from 14 residues. DNA for the CDR3: TGTGCCAGCAGCCAGACCGGGACAGGGTATGAGCAGTTCTTC. Amino acids: CASSQTGTGYEQFF.

In this sample, this clonotype turned up a few times. J is TRBJ1-1 and V is TRBV7-2; D unclear. The germline V and J ends were trimmed by 5 bases and 0 bases, with 19 bases remaining between them. Germline V gene lookup returns CDR1 SGHTA and CDR2 FQGNSA. The CDR3 consists of 17 residues. The CDR3 nucleotides are TGTGCCAGCAGCCCCTTTGAGTATCACAGTTTGAACACTGAAGCTTTCTTT. The encoded protein is CASSPFEYHSLNTEAFF. Filled out from reference TRBV7-2 and TRBJ1-1, the complete variable domain reads GAGVSQSPSNKVTEKGKDVELRCDPISGHTALYWYRQSLGQGLEFLIYFQGNSAPDKSGLPSDRFSAERTGGSVSTLTIQRTQQEDSAVYLCASSPFEYHSLNTEAFFGQGTRLTVV.

V and J are TRBV21-1 and TRBJ2-4; the table assigns TRBD1, which was not confirmed against the DNA. The J call is in doubt because the DNA end fits TRBJ2-7 better. TRBV21-1 is a listed pseudogene. This CDR3 spans 13 amino acids. CDR3 protein: CASSCDRPYEQYF. The DNA for the CDR3 is TGTGCCAGCAGCTGTGACAGGCCCTACGAGCAGTACTTC.